This is a list of T cell receptor beta chains from one sample in a study of blood T cell repertoires in COVID-19. Produced via immunoSEQ multiplex PCR; TCRdb's table is partial and in-frame only. Of 200,000 to 300,000 clones in the sample, more than 75% were seen once. Sequencing was done on a sample of peripheral blood. These receptors originate from a woman aged 55-70 years with COVID-19, enrolled during active disease. CDR3s include the opening cysteine and the closing phenylalanine or tryptophan. A D gene is named only where the DNA matches it firmly. Some rows mark clone size as missing; the rest say once, few, many or name a class of expanded clone.

d_call: NA
clone_size: once
j_call: TRBJ1-2
v_call: TRBV5-4
cdr3_nt: TGTGCCAGCAGCTTGGGGGGCGGTGGCGACTATGGCTACACCTTC
cdr3_aa: CASSLGGGGDYGYTF

d_call: TRBD2
clone_size: NA
j_call: TRBJ2-3
v_call: TRBV28
cdr3_nt: TGTGCCAGCAGCAAATCTAGCGGGAGGAGCGATACGCAGTATTTT
cdr3_aa: CASSKSSGRSDTQYF

d_call: TRBD2
clone_size: NA
j_call: TRBJ2-2
v_call: TRBV7-3
cdr3_nt: TGTGCCAGCAGCTTATCCAGCGGGAGTGGTACCGGGGAGCTGTTTTTT
cdr3_aa: CASSLSSGSGTGELFF

d_call: TRBD2
clone_size: NA
j_call: TRBJ2-1
v_call: TRBV7-2
cdr3_nt: TGTGCCAGCCGACAAACTAGCGGGAATGAGCAGTTCTTC
cdr3_aa: CASRQTSGNEQFF

d_call: TRBD2
clone_size: NA
j_call: TRBJ2-5
v_call: TRBV2
cdr3_nt: TGTGCCAGCAGTGAAAGACTAGCGGGAGGGCCCGAGACCCAGTACTTC
cdr3_aa: CASSERLAGGPETQYF

d_call: TRBD1
clone_size: NA
j_call: TRBJ1-5
v_call: TRBV28
cdr3_nt: TGTGCCAGCAGCCGGTACTCGGACAGGAAAGATCAGCCCCAGCATTTT
cdr3_aa: CASSRYSDRKDQPQHF

d_call: TRBD1
clone_size: NA
j_call: TRBJ1-1
v_call: TRBV4-2
cdr3_nt: TGTGCCAGCTCCCCGACCCGTTACAGGGGGCACACTGAAGCTTTCTTT
cdr3_aa: CASSPTRYRGHTEAFF

d_call: TRBD1
clone_size: NA
j_call: TRBJ1-4
v_call: TRBV5-1
cdr3_nt: TGCGCCAGCAGCTTGCGGACAGGCTCTAATGAAAAACTGTTTTTT
cdr3_aa: CASSLRTGSNEKLFF

d_call: NA
clone_size: once
j_call: TRBJ1-1
v_call: TRBV30
cdr3_nt: TGTGCCTGGGGGGGACACGGCGACACTGAAGCTTTCTTT
cdr3_aa: CAWGGHGDTEAFF

d_call: NA
clone_size: NA
j_call: TRBJ2-7
v_call: TRBV6-5
cdr3_nt: TGTGCCACCCGAGGTTCGGAGCGGTACTACGAGCAGTACTTC
cdr3_aa: CATRGSERYYEQYF

d_call: TRBD1
clone_size: NA
j_call: TRBJ1-5
v_call: TRBV4-1
cdr3_nt: TGCGCCAGCAGCCGAACAGGGGGGCCCCAGCATTTT
cdr3_aa: CASSRTGGPQHF

d_call: NA
clone_size: NA
j_call: TRBJ2-7
v_call: TRBV27
cdr3_nt: TGTGCCAGCAGTTTATCATCAGGTTACGAGCAGTACTTC
cdr3_aa: CASSLSSGYEQYF

d_call: NA
clone_size: NA
j_call: TRBJ1-4
v_call: TRBV5-5
cdr3_nt: TGTGCCAGCAGCTTGGGGGCGCAGGTCACTAATGAAAAACTGTTTTTT
cdr3_aa: CASSLGAQVTNEKLFF

d_call: NA
clone_size: NA
j_call: TRBJ2-2
v_call: TRBV19
cdr3_nt: TGTGCCAGCCATGCGCAGGGTTATACCGGGGAGCTGTTTTTT
cdr3_aa: CASHAQGYTGELFF

d_call: NA
clone_size: NA
j_call: TRBJ2-7
v_call: TRBV30
cdr3_nt: TGTGCCTGGAGTGTACCGGGCTACGAGCAGTACTTC
cdr3_aa: CAWSVPGYEQYF

d_call: NA
clone_size: NA
j_call: TRBJ1-2
v_call: TRBV6-5
cdr3_nt: TGTGCCAGCCTTAAGGGGGGGGAAGACTATGGCTACACCTTC
cdr3_aa: CASLKGGEDYGYTF

d_call: TRBD1
clone_size: NA
j_call: TRBJ1-1
v_call: TRBV9
cdr3_nt: TGTGCCAGCAGCGTCCTAGCAGTGACGACAGGGCCTAAGGAAGCTTTCTTT
cdr3_aa: CASSVLAVTTGPKEAFF

d_call: TRBD1
clone_size: NA
j_call: TRBJ1-4
v_call: TRBV5-1
cdr3_nt: TGCGCCAGCAGCGACGCGGAGGGGGCGCATGAAAAACTGTTTTTT
cdr3_aa: CASSDAEGAHEKLFF

d_call: NA
clone_size: NA
j_call: TRBJ2-1
v_call: TRBV6-5
cdr3_nt: TGTGCCAGCACGACCGGGAGAGGGTACAATGAGCAGTTCTTC
cdr3_aa: CASTTGRGYNEQFF

d_call: NA
clone_size: NA
j_call: TRBJ1-1
v_call: TRBV12-3/TRBV12-4
cdr3_nt: TGTGCCAGCAGCCCTAACACAGGGTCGGAGAGCTTCTTT
cdr3_aa: CASSPNTGSESFF

d_call: TRBD1
clone_size: NA
j_call: TRBJ2-2
v_call: TRBV5-1
cdr3_nt: TGCGCCAGCAGCTTCGGGACAGGTCAAAGGGGGGTCACCGGGGAGCTGTTTTTT
cdr3_aa: CASSFGTGQRGVTGELFF

d_call: NA
clone_size: NA
j_call: TRBJ1-6
v_call: TRBV18
cdr3_nt: TGTGCCAGCTCACCAGGAGGGGCACAGGCCGCCCGCCCCCACTTT
cdr3_aa: CASSPGGAQAARPHF

d_call: NA
clone_size: once
j_call: TRBJ1-2
v_call: TRBV30
cdr3_nt: TGTGCCTGGAGTCAGCCATCGGGGGGGCACTATGGCTACACCTTC
cdr3_aa: CAWSQPSGGHYGYTF

d_call: TRBD1
clone_size: once
j_call: TRBJ1-1
v_call: TRBV11-2
cdr3_nt: TGTGCCAGCAGCTTGCCAGGGGGCTTCACTGAAGCTTTCTTT
cdr3_aa: CASSLPGGFTEAFF

d_call: NA
clone_size: NA
j_call: TRBJ2-5
v_call: TRBV2
cdr3_nt: TGTGCCAGCAGTGAGGGGGCTAGAAAAGAGACCCAGTACTTC
cdr3_aa: CASSEGARKETQYF

d_call: NA
clone_size: few
j_call: TRBJ1-3
v_call: TRBV25-1
cdr3_nt: TGTGCCAGCAGTGAATTTGCAGGGTCTGGAAACACCATATATTTT
cdr3_aa: CASSEFAGSGNTIYF

d_call: TRBD2
clone_size: NA
j_call: TRBJ2-1
v_call: TRBV11-2
cdr3_nt: TGTGCCAGCAGCTCCACGGGGGGGCCTAATGAGCAGTTCTTC
cdr3_aa: CASSSTGGPNEQFF

d_call: NA
clone_size: NA
j_call: TRBJ2-5
v_call: TRBV7-2
cdr3_nt: TGTGCCAGCAGCTTGGGGCCGGGGGTCCGGACCCAGTACTTC
cdr3_aa: CASSLGPGVRTQYF

d_call: TRBD2
clone_size: NA
j_call: TRBJ2-7
v_call: TRBV15
cdr3_nt: TGTGCCACCTCCACCGGGGGGGTAGGCGACGAGCAGTACTTC
cdr3_aa: CATSTGGVGDEQYF

d_call: TRBD1
clone_size: NA
j_call: TRBJ1-2
v_call: TRBV5-6
cdr3_nt: TGTGCCAGCAGCTTGGGGACAGGACCGGACTATGGCTACACCTTC
cdr3_aa: CASSLGTGPDYGYTF

d_call: TRBD2
clone_size: NA
j_call: TRBJ2-1
v_call: TRBV6-1
cdr3_nt: TGTGCCAGCAGTGAAGAGATTGGGGGACTAGGGGCCCCTGAGCAGTTCTTC
cdr3_aa: CASSEEIGGLGAPEQFF

d_call: TRBD1
clone_size: NA
j_call: TRBJ2-1
v_call: TRBV29-1
cdr3_nt: TGCAGCGTCCTTTGGACAGGGAGCTCCTACAATGAGCAGTTCTTC
cdr3_aa: CSVLWTGSSYNEQFF

d_call: TRBD2
clone_size: NA
j_call: TRBJ2-1
v_call: TRBV7-3
cdr3_nt: TGTGCCAGCAGCCCCGGGGCGGGAGGGTCATACAATGAGCAGTTCTTC
cdr3_aa: CASSPGAGGSYNEQFF

d_call: TRBD1
clone_size: NA
j_call: TRBJ2-1
v_call: TRBV7-3
cdr3_nt: TGTGCCAGCAGCGTGGGACAGGGGGCAGCTGAGCAGTTCTTC
cdr3_aa: CASSVGQGAAEQFF

d_call: TRBD2
clone_size: NA
j_call: TRBJ2-1
v_call: TRBV5-4
cdr3_nt: TGTGCCAGCCATCTAGCGGGAGGCTACAATGAGCAGTTCTTC
cdr3_aa: CASHLAGGYNEQFF

d_call: TRBD2
clone_size: once
j_call: TRBJ2-1
v_call: TRBV6-5
cdr3_nt: TGTGCCAGCAGTTCCGGGGGACTAGCGGGAGCGGAGTTCTTC
cdr3_aa: CASSSGGLAGAEFF

d_call: TRBD2
clone_size: NA
j_call: TRBJ2-1
v_call: TRBV7-6
cdr3_nt: TGTGCCAGCAGCGCGACTAGCGGGAGAGCAAATGAGCAGTTCTTC
cdr3_aa: CASSATSGRANEQFF

d_call: NA
clone_size: NA
j_call: TRBJ2-7
v_call: TRBV27
cdr3_nt: TGTGCCAGCAGTTTATCTGGCGGTATCTACGAGCAGTACTTC
cdr3_aa: CASSLSGGIYEQYF

d_call: TRBD2
clone_size: NA
j_call: TRBJ2-7
v_call: TRBV6-2/TRBV6-3
cdr3_nt: TGTGCCAGCAGTTACGAGGGAGGGAGGTACGAGCAGTACTTC
cdr3_aa: CASSYEGGRYEQYF

d_call: TRBD2
clone_size: NA
j_call: TRBJ2-1
v_call: TRBV19
cdr3_nt: TGTGCCAGTAGTATAAGGGGGACTAGAAACTCCGAGCAGTTCTTC
cdr3_aa: CASSIRGTRNSEQFF

d_call: NA
clone_size: NA
j_call: TRBJ2-2
v_call: TRBV7-9
cdr3_nt: TGTGCCAGCAGCTTCGGCAGCCCAGGCACCGGGGAGCTGTTTTTT
cdr3_aa: CASSFGSPGTGELFF

d_call: TRBD1
clone_size: NA
j_call: TRBJ1-6
v_call: TRBV9
cdr3_nt: TGTGCCAGCAGCGTAGATCTGGCAGGGGGCGCCTCTTCACCCCTCCACTTT
cdr3_aa: CASSVDLAGGASSPLHF

d_call: NA
clone_size: NA
j_call: TRBJ2-4
v_call: TRBV19
cdr3_nt: TGTGCCAGTAGCCCGAGACGGGACATTCAGTACTTC
cdr3_aa: CASSPRRDIQYF

d_call: NA
clone_size: once
j_call: TRBJ2-1
v_call: TRBV11-3
cdr3_nt: TGTGCCAGCAGCTTAGGGGGGGTGGCGGATGAGCAGTTCTTC
cdr3_aa: CASSLGGVADEQFF

d_call: NA
clone_size: NA
j_call: TRBJ1-1
v_call: TRBV5-1
cdr3_nt: TGCGCCAGCAGCCTAAAAGGCGGGAACACTGAAGCTTTCTTT
cdr3_aa: CASSLKGGNTEAFF

d_call: NA
clone_size: NA
j_call: TRBJ1-1
v_call: TRBV28
cdr3_nt: TGTGCCAGCAGTCCTGGACAGAGGAACACTGAAGCTTTCTTT
cdr3_aa: CASSPGQRNTEAFF

d_call: TRBD1
clone_size: few
j_call: TRBJ2-5
v_call: TRBV15
cdr3_nt: TGTGCCACCAGCAGAGAGGGACAGGGAACGGAGACCCAGTACTTC
cdr3_aa: CATSREGQGTETQYF

d_call: NA
clone_size: NA
j_call: TRBJ2-3
v_call: TRBV5-5
cdr3_nt: TGTGCCAGCAGCTTGGGAGCAGATACGCAGTATTTT
cdr3_aa: CASSLGADTQYF

d_call: NA
clone_size: NA
j_call: TRBJ2-1
v_call: TRBV29-1
cdr3_nt: TGCAGCAAGACCGGGACACGGTCCTACAATGAGCAGTTCTTC
cdr3_aa: CSKTGTRSYNEQFF

d_call: TRBD2
clone_size: NA
j_call: TRBJ2-5
v_call: TRBV7-7
cdr3_nt: TGTGCAACCGGTAGGAGCGGGAGTTCGGTAGAGACCCAGTACTTC
cdr3_aa: CATGRSGSSVETQYF

d_call: NA
clone_size: NA
j_call: TRBJ1-5
v_call: TRBV30
cdr3_nt: TGTGCCTGGAGTCAACTGCCGCAGGGGAATCAGCCCCAGCATTTT
cdr3_aa: CAWSQLPQGNQPQHF

d_call: TRBD1
clone_size: NA
j_call: TRBJ1-6
v_call: TRBV14
cdr3_nt: TGTGCCAGCAGCCTTCGGACAGGGGTTTCACCCCTCCACTTT
cdr3_aa: CASSLRTGVSPLHF